This T cell receptor (beta chain) was sequenced for a study of response to subunit inactivated influenza vaccine. Whole-study findings and limits: A suggestion made by the authors is that each seasonal influenza vaccination recruits few new T cells.

TCRdb reprocessed the RT-PCR reads with MiXCR, giving one entry per CDR3 protein. This table has roughly 670,000 distinct CDR3 sequences, about 15% appearing once. This clonotype was seen a few times. Its antigen is not identified. The origin of this receptor is a man aged 50 to 59 who received an inactivated influenza vaccine. This material consisted of PBMCs from blood, taken 14 to 15 days before vaccination.

CDR3 coding DNA: TGCAGTGCTAGTAGGGGTCTAGCGGGAGATACGCAGTATTTT. This gives the protein CSASRGLAGDTQYF. The rearrangement joins TRBV20-1 to TRBJ2-3; the match to TRBD2 covers 8 bases. CDR1 and CDR2 from the germline V gene are DFQATT and SNEGSKA (reference sequence). This CDR3 is 14 amino acids long. Unmatched junction bases numbered 7, after V lost 3 bases and J lost 5 bases.